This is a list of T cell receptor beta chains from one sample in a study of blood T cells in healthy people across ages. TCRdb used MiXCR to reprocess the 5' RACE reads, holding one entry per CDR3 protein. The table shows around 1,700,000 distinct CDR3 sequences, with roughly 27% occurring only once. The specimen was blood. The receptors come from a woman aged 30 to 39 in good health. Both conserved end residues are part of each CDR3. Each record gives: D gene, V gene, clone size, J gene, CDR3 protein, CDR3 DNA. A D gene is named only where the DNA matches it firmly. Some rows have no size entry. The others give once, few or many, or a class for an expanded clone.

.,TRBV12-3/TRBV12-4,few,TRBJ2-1,CANSTSSLSYNEQFF,TGTGCCAACAGCACTTCGTCGCTATCCTACAATGAGCAGTTCTTC
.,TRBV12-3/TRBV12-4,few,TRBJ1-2,CASKTREGSGYTF,TGTGCCAGCAAGACCCGAGAGGGAAGCGGCTACACCTTC
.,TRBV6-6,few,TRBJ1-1,CASQRDTSLGAFF,TGTGCCAGTCAGCGGGACACTTCCCTGGGAGCTTTCTTT
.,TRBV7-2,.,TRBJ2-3,CASSSQGRSSVVGDTQYF,TGTGCCAGCAGCTCTCAGGGGAGGTCTAGCGTGGTCGGTGATACGCAGTATTTT
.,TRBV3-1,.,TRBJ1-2,CASRGVGTDNGYTF,TGTGCCAGCAGGGGTGTCGGGACCGATAATGGCTACACCTTC
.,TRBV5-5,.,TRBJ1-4,CASSLELQEKLFF,TGTGCCAGCAGCTTGGAGCTGCAGGAAAAACTGTTTTTT
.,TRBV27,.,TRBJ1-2,CASVSFGPDGYGYTF,TGTGCCAGCGTCAGTTTCGGGCCAGATGGCTATGGCTACACCTTC
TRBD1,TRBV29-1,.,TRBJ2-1,CSVRPGQGPIEQFF,TGCAGCGTCCGACCGGGACAGGGCCCCATTGAGCAGTTCTTC
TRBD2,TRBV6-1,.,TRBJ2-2,CATSGTSGGTGELFF,TGTGCCACGTCCGGGACTAGCGGAGGAACCGGGGAGCTGTTTTTT
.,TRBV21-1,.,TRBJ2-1,CASSKRELIRNEQFF,TGTGCCAGCAGCAAGCGGGAGCTGATTAGGAATGAGCAGTTCTTC
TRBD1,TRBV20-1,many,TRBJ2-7,CSARWPTGSSYEQYF,TGCAGTGCTAGATGGCCGACAGGGAGCTCCTACGAGCAGTACTTC
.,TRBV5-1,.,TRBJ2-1,CASSERLAAYNEQFF,TGCGCCAGCAGCGAGAGATTAGCTGCTTACAATGAGCAGTTCTTC
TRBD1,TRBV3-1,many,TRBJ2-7,CASSRYRGSYEQYF,TGTGCCAGCAGCCGCTACAGGGGGTCCTACGAGCAGTACTTC
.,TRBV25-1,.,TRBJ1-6,CASSDGSSYNSPLHF,TGTGCCAGCAGTGACGGAAGCTCCTATAATTCACCCCTCCACTTT
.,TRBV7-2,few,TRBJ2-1,CASSLASIRYNEQFF,TGTGCCAGCAGCTTAGCGAGCATCCGCTACAATGAGCAGTTCTTC
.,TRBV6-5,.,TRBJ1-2,CASSPTGRYHGYTF,TGTGCCAGCAGTCCCACAGGGCGTTATCATGGCTACACCTTC
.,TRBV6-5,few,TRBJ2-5,CASSYSSGRPETQYF,TGTGCCAGCAGTTACTCATCGGGCAGGCCAGAGACCCAGTACTTC
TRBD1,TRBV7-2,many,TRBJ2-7,CASSLVLTGGGYEQYF,TGTGCCAGCAGCTTAGTATTGACAGGGGGCGGTTACGAGCAGTACTTC
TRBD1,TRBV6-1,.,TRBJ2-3,CASRATGSEIPTQYF,TGTGCCAGCAGGGCGACAGGGTCCGAGATCCCTACGCAGTATTTT
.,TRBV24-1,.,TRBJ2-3,CATSDARSADTQYF,TGTGCCACCAGTGATGCTAGGAGCGCAGATACGCAGTATTTT
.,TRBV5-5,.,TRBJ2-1,CASKPRASSYNEQFF,TGTGCCAGTAAACCTCGGGCTAGCTCCTACAATGAGCAGTTCTTC
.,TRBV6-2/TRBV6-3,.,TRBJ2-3,CACSPWQWELRSTDTQYF,TGTGCCTGCAGCCCCTGGCAGTGGGAGCTTAGGAGCACAGATACGCAGTATTTT
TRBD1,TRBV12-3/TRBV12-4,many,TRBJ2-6,CASSRTGAAGANVLTF,TGTGCCAGCAGTAGGACAGGGGCGGCTGGGGCCAACGTCCTGACTTTC
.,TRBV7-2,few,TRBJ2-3,CASSSEFTDTQYF,TGTGCCAGCAGCTCCGAATTCACAGATACGCAGTATTTT
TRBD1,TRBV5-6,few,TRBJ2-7,CASSLAGTGLTYEQYF,TGTGCCAGCAGCTTGGCCGGGACAGGCCTAACCTACGAGCAGTACTTC
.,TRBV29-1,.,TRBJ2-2,CSVVGSPANTGELFF,TGCAGCGTTGTTGGTAGCCCGGCGAACACCGGGGAGCTGTTTTTT
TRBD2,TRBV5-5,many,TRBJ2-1,CASIGGGRDNEQFF,TGTGCCAGCATTGGGGGGGGTCGAGACAATGAGCAGTTCTTC
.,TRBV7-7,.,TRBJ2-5,CASSWTVKETQYF,TGTGCTAGCAGCTGGACGGTGAAAGAGACCCAGTACTTC
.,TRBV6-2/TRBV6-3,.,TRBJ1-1,CASSKKVGGTEAFF,TGTGCCAGCAGCAAAAAGGTGGGCGGTACTGAAGCTTTCTTT
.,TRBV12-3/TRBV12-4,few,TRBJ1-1,CASSFGQRTEAFF,TGTGCCAGCAGTTTCGGCCAAAGGACTGAAGCTTTCTTT
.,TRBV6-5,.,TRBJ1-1,CASRVSRNTEAFF,TGTGCCAGCAGGGTCTCGAGGAACACTGAAGCTTTCTTT
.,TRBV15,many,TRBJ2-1,CATSRDLGGAEQFF,TGTGCCACCAGCAGAGATCTCGGCGGGGCTGAGCAGTTCTTC
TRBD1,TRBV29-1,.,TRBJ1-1,CSVLQGRGLNKAFF,TGCAGCGTGCTACAGGGCAGGGGGCTGAATAAAGCTTTCTTT
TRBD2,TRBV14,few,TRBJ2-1,CASSQLNRLAGALDEQFF,TGTGCCAGCAGCCAACTCAACCGACTAGCGGGAGCTTTGGATGAGCAGTTCTTC
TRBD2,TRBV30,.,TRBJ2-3,CAWSVRGSGNTQYF,TGTGCCTGGAGTGTACGCGGGAGCGGGAATACGCAGTATTTT
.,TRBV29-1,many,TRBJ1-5,CSGGEPGPNQPQHF,TGCAGCGGTGGAGAACCGGGACCCAATCAGCCCCAGCATTTT
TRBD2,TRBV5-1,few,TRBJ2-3,CASSGSLWGLAGTSTDTQYF,TGCGCCAGCAGCGGTTCATTGTGGGGACTAGCGGGGACTAGCACAGATACGCAGTATTTT
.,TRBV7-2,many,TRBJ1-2,CASSPRTADIYGYTF,TGTGCCAGCAGCCCACGGACAGCAGATATCTATGGCTACACCTTC
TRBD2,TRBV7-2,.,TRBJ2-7,CASSSGGVGEQYF,TGTGCCAGCAGCTCCGGGGGGGTAGGGGAGCAGTACTTC
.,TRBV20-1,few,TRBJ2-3,CSARDRARGTDTRYF,TGCAGTGCTAGAGATCGGGCTAGAGGCACAGATACGCGGTATTTT
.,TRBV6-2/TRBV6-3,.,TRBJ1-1,CASSLEATEAFF,TGTGCCAGCAGTTTGGAGGCCACTGAAGCTTTCTTT
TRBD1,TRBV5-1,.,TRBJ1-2,CASSSLAGQGENGYTF,TGCGCCAGCAGCTCCCTCGCGGGACAGGGCGAGAATGGCTACACCTTC
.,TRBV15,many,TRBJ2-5,CATSGGGPGGETQYF,TGTGCCACCAGCGGAGGCGGCCCCGGCGGGGAGACCCAGTACTTC
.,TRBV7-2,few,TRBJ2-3,CASSQRRTGTDTQYF,TGTGCCAGCAGCCAAAGAAGGACTGGCACAGATACGCAGTATTTT
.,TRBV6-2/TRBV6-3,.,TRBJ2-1,CASTGQGGLALGPNEQFF,TGTGCCAGCACAGGACAGGGCGGACTAGCCCTGGGACCCAATGAGCAGTTCTTC